Listed below are T cell receptor beta chains from one sample, sequenced in a study of blood T cell repertoires in COVID-19. TCRdb's table, derived via immunoSEQ multiplex PCR, lists solely in-frame clones and lacks some. The profile shows around 160,000 clones, around 82% of them singletons. Sequencing was carried out using peripheral blood. These receptors came from a man aged 60-69 years with active or convalescent COVID-19. Each CDR3 is given with its conserved first and last residue. Fields, in order: V gene, D gene, J gene, clone size, CDR3 protein, CDR3 DNA. A D gene is named only where the DNA matches it firmly. Clone size is shown for a subset of rows, as once, few, many or a class of expanded clone.

>TRBV5-1|TRBD2|TRBJ2-1|.
CASSLAVGGSSYNEQFF
TGCGCCAGCAGCTTGGCCGTCGGCGGGAGCTCCTACAATGAGCAGTTCTTC
>TRBV10-3|TRBD2|TRBJ2-7|few
CAISPVAGAPEQYF
TGTGCCATCAGTCCGGTAGCGGGAGCCCCCGAGCAGTACTTC
>TRBV11-3|TRBD2|TRBJ2-3|.
CASSPGLADPRTQYF
TGTGCCAGCAGCCCGGGACTAGCGGATCCCCGTACGCAGTATTTT
>TRBV9|TRBD2|TRBJ2-7|.
CASSDSGRSEQYF
TGTGCCAGCAGCGATAGCGGGAGAAGTGAGCAGTACTTC
>TRBV5-6|.|TRBJ1-1|.
CASRGAGEGDTEAFF
TGTGCCAGCAGGGGAGCAGGGGAGGGGGACACTGAAGCTTTCTTT
>TRBV27|TRBD1|TRBJ1-5|.
CASSPGQGDRPQHF
TGTGCCAGCAGCCCCGGACAGGGGGATCGGCCCCAGCATTTT
>TRBV4-1|TRBD1|TRBJ1-4|.
CASSPHAQGASNEKLFF
TGCGCCAGCAGCCCACACGCGCAGGGGGCATCTAATGAAAAACTGTTTTTT
>TRBV11-2|TRBD1|TRBJ2-2|.
CASRAVTGQGAGTGELFF
TGTGCCAGCAGGGCAGTCACGGGACAGGGGGCAGGCACCGGGGAGCTGTTTTTT
>TRBV25-1|.|TRBJ1-6|once
CASSDTRHRVDYNSPLHF
TGTGCCAGCAGTGACACCCGGCACAGGGTCGACTATAATTCACCCCTCCACTTT
>TRBV12-3/TRBV12-4|.|TRBJ1-4|.
CASSFGRSEKLFF
TGTGCCAGCAGTTTCGGGAGGAGTGAAAAACTGTTTTTT
>TRBV9|TRBD2|TRBJ2-5|.
CASSVEIAGVETQYF
TGTGCCAGCAGCGTAGAAATAGCGGGGGTAGAGACCCAGTACTTC
>TRBV24-1|TRBD1|TRBJ2-5|.
CATSDPGTGLETQYF
TGTGCCACCAGTGATCCCGGGACAGGGCTAGAGACCCAGTACTTC
>TRBV7-9|TRBD1|TRBJ1-2|.
CASSLVAPDRANGYTF
TGTGCCAGCAGCTTAGTGGCCCCGGACAGGGCAAATGGCTACACCTTC
>TRBV6-5|TRBD1|TRBJ2-5|.
CASSRGQPIVLYF
TGTGCCAGCAGTCGGGGACAGCCAATAGTTCTGTACTTC
>TRBV7-9|.|TRBJ2-2|.
CASSLGSANTGELFF
TGTGCCAGCAGCTTAGGCAGCGCGAACACCGGGGAGCTGTTTTTT
>TRBV7-9|.|TRBJ2-7|.
CASSPFSGTGVSYEQYF
TGTGCCAGCAGCCCATTTTCCGGGACGGGAGTTTCCTACGAGCAGTACTTC
>TRBV29-1|TRBD1|TRBJ1-1|.
CSVGTGRTEAFF
TGCAGCGTCGGGACAGGGAGGACTGAAGCTTTCTTT
>TRBV6-5|.|TRBJ1-2|once
CAVGQGNYGYTF
TGTGCGGTAGGGCAGGGGAACTATGGCTACACCTTC
>TRBV18|TRBD1|TRBJ2-5|.
CASSPRTGKQETQYF
TGTGCCAGCTCTCCACGGACAGGGAAACAAGAGACCCAGTACTTC
>TRBV28|TRBD2|TRBJ2-1|.
CASSSPGSGRSYNEQFF
TGTGCCAGCAGTTCCCCCGGAAGCGGGAGGTCCTACAATGAGCAGTTCTTC
>TRBV3-1/TRBV3-2|TRBD2|TRBJ2-3|.
CASSRTRGGAGDTQYF
TGTGCCAGCAGCCGAACCCGCGGGGGGGCTGGAGATACGCAGTATTTT
>TRBV2|.|TRBJ1-2|.
CASSEVRGNGGYTF
TGTGCCAGCAGTGAAGTAAGGGGGAACGGTGGCTACACCTTC
>TRBV12-3/TRBV12-4|TRBD1|TRBJ1-1|.
CASRKGQDTEAFF
TGTGCCAGCAGGAAGGGACAGGACACTGAAGCTTTCTTT
>TRBV10-2|TRBD1|TRBJ1-1|.
CASSRQGLRENTEAFF
TGCGCCAGCAGTCGACAGGGCTTGCGGGAAAACACTGAAGCTTTCTTT
>TRBV19|TRBD1|TRBJ1-6|few
CASSTQPQYRGFGSPLHF
TGTGCCAGTAGTACTCAACCCCAATACAGGGGCTTCGGTTCACCCCTCCACTTT
>TRBV2|TRBD2|TRBJ2-7|.
CASSEGLADIDGQYF
TGTGCCAGCAGTGAAGGCCTAGCGGACATCGATGGGCAGTACTTC
>TRBV6-1|TRBD1|TRBJ1-6|.
CASSETGGPNSPLHF
TGTGCCAGCAGTGAGACAGGGGGCCCTAATTCACCCCTCCACTTT